The text below deals with one T cell receptor beta chain. Its antigen is still unknown. Though nominally healthy at sampling, donors likely had unrecorded immune exposures. Trimming took 6 bases from V and 2 from J; bases not matched to a gene: 8. The CDR3 totals 16 residues. From germline, CDR1 is SGHNT and CDR2 YYREEE (reference sequence). This record comes from a study of cytomegalovirus exposure and HLA in healthy donors. With 60 Vbeta and 13 Jbeta primers, the PCR was carried out. Produced via immunoSEQ multiplex PCR; TCRdb's table is partial and in-frame only. The table lists 100,000 to 150,000 clones, roughly 78% of them singletons. The study, taken as a whole, reports: As a later analysis showed, a missense DCLRE1C variant was linked to trimming of TCR beta V- and J-genes.

This receptor was identified in a man aged 25 to 45 in good health and CMV-seronegative. The rearrangement links TRBV5-4 to TRBJ2-3, with 11 bases identical to TRBD2. The source material was PBMCs. CDR3: CASTSRLAGTTDTQYF. The CDR3 DNA follows: TGTGCCAGCACCTCAAGACTAGCGGGGACCACAGATACGCAGTATTTT.